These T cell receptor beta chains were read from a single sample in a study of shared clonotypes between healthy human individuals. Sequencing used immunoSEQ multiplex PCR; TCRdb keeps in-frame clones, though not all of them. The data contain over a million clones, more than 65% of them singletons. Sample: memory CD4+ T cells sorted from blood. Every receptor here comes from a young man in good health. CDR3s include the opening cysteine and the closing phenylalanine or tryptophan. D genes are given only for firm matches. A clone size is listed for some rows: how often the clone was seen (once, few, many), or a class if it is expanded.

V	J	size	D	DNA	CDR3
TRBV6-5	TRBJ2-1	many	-	TGTGCCAGCAGTTCTCGGGCCGATCCCTCCTACAATGAGCAGTTCTTC	CASSSRADPSYNEQFF
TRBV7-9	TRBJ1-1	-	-	TGTGCCAGCAGCTTACTGGCGGGTAGGGGGACTGAAGCTTTCTTT	CASSLLAGRGTEAFF
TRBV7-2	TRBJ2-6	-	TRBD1	TGTGCCAGCAGAAGACAGGGGGCTGGGGCCAACGTCCTGACTTTC	CASRRQGAGANVLTF
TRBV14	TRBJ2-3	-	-	TGTGCCAGCAGCCACAACAGCCTTCCACGCACAGATACGCAGTATTTT	CASSHNSLPRTDTQYF
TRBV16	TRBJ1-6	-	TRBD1	TGTGCCAGCAGCCCCGGGACAGTACAAAATTCACCCCTCCACTTT	CASSPGTVQNSPLHF
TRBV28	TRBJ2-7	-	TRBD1	TGTGCCAGCAGTCAGGGGGACAGAATCTACGAGCAGTACTTC	CASSQGDRIYEQYF
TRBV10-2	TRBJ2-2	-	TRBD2	TGCGCCAGCCTACTAGCGGGAGGAGGGACCGGGGAGCTGTTTTTT	CASLLAGGGTGELFF
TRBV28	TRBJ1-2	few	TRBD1	TGTGCCAGCAGTTCTACAGGGGGTAACTATGGCTACACCTTC	CASSSTGGNYGYTF
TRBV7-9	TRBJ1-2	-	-	TGTGCCAGCAGCTTCGTTTTAGGGAACCCAAAACTGCCTGATGGCTACACCTTC	CASSFVLGNPKLPDGYTF
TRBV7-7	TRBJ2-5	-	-	TGTGCTAGCAGCTCCGGGCGGGCCGGTGAGACCCAGTACTTC	CASSSGRAGETQYF
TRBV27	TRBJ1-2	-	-	TGTGCCAGCAGTTTTTCCGGGACAAGGCAATATGGCTACACCTTC	CASSFSGTRQYGYTF